The clone carrying this TCR beta chain showed up just a few times. Its antigen is unidentified. The data stem from a study of T-cell reconstitution after alpha-beta-depleted transplantation in children. Unique molecular identifiers were used in preparing the TCRbeta library. Each CDR3 protein is one row after TCRdb ran MiXCR on the PCR reads. Of just under 350,000 distinct CDR3 sequences in the sample, around 16% were seen once. The trim removed 4 bases at V and 6 bases at J, leaving 10 bases unmatched. Germline lookup yields CDR1 LGHNA and CDR2 YSLEER. CDR3 length equals 16 residues. Study-wide results and caveats: The origin of alpha-beta T cells about two months after transplant was reportedly several hundred expanded graft clones. Newly produced T cells mostly accounted for T-cell counts and diversity one year post-transplant.

Sequencing used PBMCs, mostly from graft donor cells, obtained 360 days after TCRalphabeta/CD19-depleted stem cell transplant. The V and J genes are TRBV4-3 and TRBJ2-3; 10 bases fit TRBD1. The sequence came from a male patient between 2 and 10 years old who had a stem cell transplant for acute lymphoblastic leukemia, so the T cells may come from the graft donor. The CDR3 region has the DNA TGCGCCAGCAGCCCCGACAGGGGGCGGTATGGGGATACGCAGTATTTT. This gives the protein CASSPDRGRYGDTQYF.